The table lists the clone carrying this T cell receptor (beta chain) with many counts. The source of the sample is a study of blood T cell repertoires in COVID-19. Study-wide background: PBMCs, B-cell-depleted T cells, or T cells were the source of the cDNA or gDNA that made up the material.

Sequenced by immunoSEQ multiplex PCR; TCRdb stores in-frame clones only, minus some. The sample shows 250,000 to 350,000 clones, approximately 91% of them seen only once. Germline loops: CDR1 SGHNT, CDR2 YYREEE (reference sequence). The V gene end was trimmed by 4 bases and the J gene end by 1 base; junction bases not matched to a gene: 6. This CDR3 region has 15 residues. The chain uses TRBV5-4 and TRBJ1-2; 8 nucleotides agree with TRBD1. This receptor was taken from a woman aged 55-70 years with acute or convalescent COVID-19. Sequencing was carried out using peripheral blood. The CDR3 here is CASSLQGGVNYGYTF. CDR3 DNA: TGTGCCAGCAGCCTACAGGGGGGGGTTAACTATGGCTACACCTTC.